A single T cell receptor (beta chain) is shown here with its context. These data belong to a study of blood T cell repertoires in COVID-19. Study at large: Nucleic acid was either cDNA or gDNA, and it came from T cells, B-cell-depleted T cells, or PBMCs.

V shed 0 bases and J shed 1 base, with 12 bases lying between them. The length of the CDR3 is 16 residues. CDR1 is SGHRS, CDR2 YFSETQ, per germline. Methods used by the authors: Amplification of reference gene primers was used by the study to estimate nucleated cell counts. The data were produced by immunoSEQ multiplex PCR, yet TCRdb's version contains in-frame clones alone and is incomplete. V, J and clone size derive from that table, while D and trimming were established from the DNA sequence. Of under 200,000 clones in the sample, roughly three quarters were seen once. This TCR was recovered from a man aged 55 to 70 with active or convalescent COVID-19. This chain joins TRBV5-1 and TRBJ2-3; D unresolved. Sequenced: peripheral blood. CDR3 amino acids: CASSLAGNPGTDTQYF. CDR3 bases: TGCGCCAGCAGCTTGGCTGGCAATCCCGGCACAGATACGCAGTATTTT.